These 5 T cell receptor beta chains originate from one sample sequenced in a study of vaccination and CD4 T cells after COVID-19. With the Oncomine TCR Beta short-read assay, DNA from cultured CD4+ T cells was sequenced. MiXCR, run by TCRdb on the PCR reads, gives a single entry per CDR3 protein. The sample gives about 14,000 distinct CDR3 sequences, 40% to 60% of which show up once; less than 11% is in the top ten. Treatment denoted: roughly ten-day PBMC culture with coronavirus spike peptide pools or control peptides (ViraFEST assay). These receptors have no identified antigens. The input for sequencing was CD4+ T cells from blood, cultured in vitro, taken before SARS-CoV-2 vaccination. These TCRs come from a human donor who had recovered from COVID-19.

By sample fraction, this clonotype is medium-sized. This rearrangement joins TRBV11-2 to TRBJ2-7; the match to TRBD1 covers 8 bases. V was clipped by 7 bases and J by 6 bases; unmatched bases: 14. The CDR3 is made up of 15 amino acids. Germline loops: CDR1 SGHAT, CDR2 FQNNGV. This CDR3 reads CASTWEFSQGAEQYF. DNA for the CDR3: TGTGCCAGCACCTGGGAGTTCTCGCAGGGGGCCGAGCAGTACTTC.

By proportion, this clonotype is medium-sized (0.01 to 0.1%). The chain couples TRBV19 to TRBJ1-2; the match to TRBD1 covers 9 bases. The V segment lost 4 bases and the J segment 8 bases; nucleotides outside the gene matches: 11. The CDR3 loop spans 15 amino acids. Germline V CDR1 and CDR2: LNHDA, SQIVND (reference sequence). The CDR3 spells CASSRTGGAPRGYTF. In DNA form, the CDR3 reads TGTGCCAGTAGTAGAACAGGGGGCGCACCCAGAGGCTACACCTTC.

The chain uses TRBV7-2 and TRBJ1-6; D is unresolved. V dropped 6 bases and J dropped 10 bases, with 13 bases sitting between them. The CDR3 is made up of 13 amino acids. Germline V gene lookup returns CDR1 SGHTA and CDR2 FQGNSA. Written as DNA, the CDR3 is TGTGCCAGCAGATCCCGCGGTGAATCACCCCTCCACTTT. Translated, it gives CASRSRGESPLHF.

This chain uses TRBV20-1 with TRBJ2-2; possibly TRBD1 or TRBD2 for D (6 bases each). Trimming removed 0 bases at V and 6 bases at J, with 17 bases between. CDR1 and CDR2 (germline): DFQATT, SNEGSKA (reference sequence). The CDR3 runs 16 residues. CDR3 DNA sequence: TGCAGTGCTAGAGATTCCTGGGGGGCACGGCCCGGGGAGCTGTTTTTT. It specifies CSARDSWGARPGELFF.

This clonotype occurred a few times. CDR3 nucleotide sequence: TGTGCCAGCAATCACGGTAGGGGGGGCACTGAAGCTTTCTTT. Translating gives CASNHGRGGTEAFF. The V gene is TRBV12-3 or TRBV12-4, the J gene TRBJ1-1, with D perhaps TRBD1 (6 bases). This CDR3 region has 14 residues. V was trimmed by 7 bases and J by 4 bases, leaving 16 bases between them.